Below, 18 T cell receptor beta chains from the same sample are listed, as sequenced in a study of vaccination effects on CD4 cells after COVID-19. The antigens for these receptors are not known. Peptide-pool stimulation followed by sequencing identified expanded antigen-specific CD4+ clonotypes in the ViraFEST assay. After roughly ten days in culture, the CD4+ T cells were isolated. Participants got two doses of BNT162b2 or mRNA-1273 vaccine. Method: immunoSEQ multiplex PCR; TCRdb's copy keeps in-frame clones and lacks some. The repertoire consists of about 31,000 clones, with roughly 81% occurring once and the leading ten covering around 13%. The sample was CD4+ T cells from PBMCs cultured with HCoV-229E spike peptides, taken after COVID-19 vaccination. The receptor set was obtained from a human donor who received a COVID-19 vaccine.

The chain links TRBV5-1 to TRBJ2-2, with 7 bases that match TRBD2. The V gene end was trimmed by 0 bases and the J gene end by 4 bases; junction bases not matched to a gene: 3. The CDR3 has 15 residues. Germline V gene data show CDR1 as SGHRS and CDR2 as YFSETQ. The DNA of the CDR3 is TGCGCCAGCAGCTTGGAGCGGGGAGGCACCGGGGAGCTGTTTTTT. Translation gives CASSLERGGTGELFF.

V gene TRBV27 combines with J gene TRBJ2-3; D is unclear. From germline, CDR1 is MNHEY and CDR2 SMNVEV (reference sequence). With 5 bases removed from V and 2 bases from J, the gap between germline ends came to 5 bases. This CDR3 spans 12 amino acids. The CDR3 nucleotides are TGTGCCAGCAGTACCATCACAGATACGCAGTATTTT. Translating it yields CASSTITDTQYF.

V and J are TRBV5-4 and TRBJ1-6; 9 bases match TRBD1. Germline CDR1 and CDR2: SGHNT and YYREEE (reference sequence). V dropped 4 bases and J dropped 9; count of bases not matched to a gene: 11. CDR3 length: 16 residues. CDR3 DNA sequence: TGTGCCAGCAGCCCCAGGTCCGGGACAGGGCTTTCACCCCTCCACTTT. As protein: CASSPRSGTGLSPLHF. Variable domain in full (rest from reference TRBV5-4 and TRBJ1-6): ETGVTQSPTHLIKTRGQQVTLRCSSQSGHNTVSWYQQALGQGPQFIFQYYREEENGRGNFPPRFSGLQFPNYSSELNVNALELDDSALYLCASSPRSGTGLSPLHFGNGTRLTVT.

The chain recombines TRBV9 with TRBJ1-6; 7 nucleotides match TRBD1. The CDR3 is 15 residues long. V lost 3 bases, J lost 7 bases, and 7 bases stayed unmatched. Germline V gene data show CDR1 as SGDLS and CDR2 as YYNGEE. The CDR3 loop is CASSALGTVNSPLHF. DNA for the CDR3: TGTGCCAGCAGCGCCCTTGGGACAGTAAATTCACCCCTCCACTTT.

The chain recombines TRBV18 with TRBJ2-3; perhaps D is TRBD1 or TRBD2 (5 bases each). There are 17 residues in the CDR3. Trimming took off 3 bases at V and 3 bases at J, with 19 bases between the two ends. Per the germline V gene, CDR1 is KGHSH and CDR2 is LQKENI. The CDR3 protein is CASSPATGTQGTDTQYF. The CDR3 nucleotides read TGTGCCAGCTCACCCGCGACCGGGACCCAAGGAACAGATACGCAGTATTTT.

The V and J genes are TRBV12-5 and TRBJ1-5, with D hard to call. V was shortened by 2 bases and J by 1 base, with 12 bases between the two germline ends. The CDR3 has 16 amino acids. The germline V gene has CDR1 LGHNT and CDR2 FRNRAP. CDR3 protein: CASGLPSSFSNQPQHF. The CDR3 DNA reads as TGTGCTAGTGGTTTGCCCTCGTCGTTCAGCAATCAGCCCCAGCATTTT.

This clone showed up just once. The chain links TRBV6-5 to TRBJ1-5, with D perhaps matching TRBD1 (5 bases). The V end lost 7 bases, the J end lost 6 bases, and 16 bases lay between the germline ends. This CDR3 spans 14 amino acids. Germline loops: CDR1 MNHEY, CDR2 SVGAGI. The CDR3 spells CASTPSGRGQPQHF. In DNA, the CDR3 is TGTGCCAGCACTCCCTCAGGGAGGGGTCAGCCCCAGCATTTT.

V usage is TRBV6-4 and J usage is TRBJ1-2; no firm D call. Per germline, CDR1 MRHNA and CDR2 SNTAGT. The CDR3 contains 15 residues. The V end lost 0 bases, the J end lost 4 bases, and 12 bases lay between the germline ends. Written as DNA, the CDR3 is TGTGCCAGCAGTGACTCGTTTAAGGATCGCTATGGCTACACCTTC. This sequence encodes CASSDSFKDRYGYTF.

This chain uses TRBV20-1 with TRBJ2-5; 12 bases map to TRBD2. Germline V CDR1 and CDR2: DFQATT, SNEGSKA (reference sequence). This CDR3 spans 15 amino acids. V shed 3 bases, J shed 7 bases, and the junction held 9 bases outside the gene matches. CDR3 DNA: TGCAGTGCTAGTGATACTAGCGGGGGGCCTAGGACCCAGTACTTC. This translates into CSASDTSGGPRTQYF.

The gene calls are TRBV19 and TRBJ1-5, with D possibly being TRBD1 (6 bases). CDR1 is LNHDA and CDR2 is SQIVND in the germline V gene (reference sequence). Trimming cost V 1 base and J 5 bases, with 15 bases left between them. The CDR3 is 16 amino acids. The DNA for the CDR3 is TGTGCCAGTAGTATAGGCTCACAGGGAGGTGATCAGCCCCAGCATTTT. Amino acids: CASSIGSQGGDQPQHF.

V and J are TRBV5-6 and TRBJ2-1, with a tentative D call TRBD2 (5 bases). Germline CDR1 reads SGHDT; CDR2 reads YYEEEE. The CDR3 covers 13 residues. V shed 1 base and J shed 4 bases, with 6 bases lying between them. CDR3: CASSLRTYNEQFF. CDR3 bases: TGTGCCAGCAGCTTGCGGACTTACAATGAGCAGTTCTTC. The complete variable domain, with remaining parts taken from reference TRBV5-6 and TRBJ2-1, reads DAGVTQSPTHLIKTRGQQVTLRCSPKSGHDTVSWYQQALGQGPQFIFQYYEEEERQRGNFPDRFSGHQFPNYSSELNVNALLLGDSALYLCASSLRTYNEQFFGPGTRLTVL.

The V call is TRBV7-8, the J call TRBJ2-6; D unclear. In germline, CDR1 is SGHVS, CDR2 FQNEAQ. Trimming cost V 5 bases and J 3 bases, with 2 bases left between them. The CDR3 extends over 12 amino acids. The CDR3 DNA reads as TGTGCCAGCAGCCTTGGGGCCAACGTCCTGACTTTC. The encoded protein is CASSLGANVLTF.

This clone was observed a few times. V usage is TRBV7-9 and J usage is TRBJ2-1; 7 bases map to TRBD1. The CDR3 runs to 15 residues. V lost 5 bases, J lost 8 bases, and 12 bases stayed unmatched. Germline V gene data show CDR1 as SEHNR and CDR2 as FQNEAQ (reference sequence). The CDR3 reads CASSRRDSLGHEQFF. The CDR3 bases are TGTGCCAGCAGCCGTCGGGACAGCTTAGGCCATGAGCAGTTCTTC.

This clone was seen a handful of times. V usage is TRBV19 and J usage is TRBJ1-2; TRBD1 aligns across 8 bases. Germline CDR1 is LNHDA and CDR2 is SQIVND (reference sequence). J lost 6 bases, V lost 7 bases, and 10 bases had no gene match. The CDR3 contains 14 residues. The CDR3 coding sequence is TGTGCCAGTATACAGACAGGGGAGAGTAATGGCTACACCTTC. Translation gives CASIQTGESNGYTF.

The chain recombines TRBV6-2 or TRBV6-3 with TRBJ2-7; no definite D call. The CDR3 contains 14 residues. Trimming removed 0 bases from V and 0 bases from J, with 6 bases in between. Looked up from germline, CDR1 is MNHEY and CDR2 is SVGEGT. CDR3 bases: TGTGCCAGCAGTTACTCGCCCCTCTCCTACGAGCAGTACTTC. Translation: CASSYSPLSYEQYF.

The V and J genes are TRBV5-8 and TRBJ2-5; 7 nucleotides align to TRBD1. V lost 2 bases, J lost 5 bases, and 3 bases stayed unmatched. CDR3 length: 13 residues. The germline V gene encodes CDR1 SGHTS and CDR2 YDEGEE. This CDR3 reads CASSLTGVETQYF. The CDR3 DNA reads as TGTGCCAGCAGCTTAACAGGGGTCGAGACCCAGTACTTC. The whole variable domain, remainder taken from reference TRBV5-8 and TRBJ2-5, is EAGVTQSPTHLIKTRGQQATLRCSPISGHTSVYWYQQALGLGLQFLLWYDEGEERNRGNFPPRFSGRQFPNYSSELNVNALELEDSALYLCASSLTGVETQYFGPGTRLLVL.

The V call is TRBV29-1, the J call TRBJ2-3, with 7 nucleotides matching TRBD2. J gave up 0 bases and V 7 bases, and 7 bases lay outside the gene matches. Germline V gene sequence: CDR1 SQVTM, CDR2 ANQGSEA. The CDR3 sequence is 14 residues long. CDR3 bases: TGCAGCGGAAGCGGGATCCTTAGCACAGATACGCAGTATTTT. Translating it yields CSGSGILSTDTQYF.

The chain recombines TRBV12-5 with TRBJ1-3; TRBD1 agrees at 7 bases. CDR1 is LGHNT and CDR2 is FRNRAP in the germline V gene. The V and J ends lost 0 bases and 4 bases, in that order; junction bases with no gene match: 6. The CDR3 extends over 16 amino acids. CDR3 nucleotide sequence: TGTGCTAGTGGTTTGGTTTTGGGACAGCAAGGAAACACCATATATTTT. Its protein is CASGLVLGQQGNTIYF.